This is a list of T cell receptor beta chains from one sample in a study of shared clonotypes between healthy human individuals. Repertoires were generated with immunoSEQ multiplex PCR, while TCRdb's copy carries only in-frame clones and drops some. Of about 2 million clones listed, approximately 95% were seen once; the top ten hold roughly 1%. The sample comprised naive CD8+ T cells sorted from blood. The source is a man between 18 and 29 years old in good health. CDR3s include the opening cysteine and the closing phenylalanine or tryptophan. A D gene is named only where the DNA matches it firmly. Rows may omit the clone size; those that give it use once, few, many or a size class.

>-|TRBV21-1|-|16|TRBJ1-2
TGTGCCAGCAGCGCGACCCGGGGGGCGCCCTGCTATGGCTACACCTTC
CASSATRGAPCYGYTF
>-|TRBV5-4|TRBD2|18|TRBJ2-3
TGTGCCAGCAGCTATTTTGAGAGACTAGCGGGGCGCACAGATACGCAGTATTTT
CASSYFERLAGRTDTQYF
>-|TRBV6-1|TRBD2|16|TRBJ2-5
TGTGCCAGCAGTGGGCTAGCGGGGGGGCCGGGAGAGACCCAGTACTTC
CASSGLAGGPGETQYF
>-|TRBV7-9|-|15|TRBJ2-7
TGTGCCAGCAGCGGATCGGGGCCTAGCCCCTACGAGCAGTACTTC
CASSGSGPSPYEQYF
>-|TRBV7-9|-|14|TRBJ2-3
TGTGCCAGCAGCTCAACCGGTGGGGCAGATACGCAGTATTTT
CASSSTGGADTQYF
>-|TRBV9|-|15|TRBJ1-4
TGTGCCAGCAGCGTAGAAGGACTCCTTAATGAAAAACTGTTTTTT
CASSVEGLLNEKLFF
>-|TRBV6-5|-|15|TRBJ2-3
TGTGCCAGCAGTTCGGGGGTTGGTCGCACAGATACGCAGTATTTT
CASSSGVGRTDTQYF
>-|TRBV9|-|15|TRBJ1-3
TGTGCCAGCAGCGTAGGGGCAGGTTCTGGAAACACCATATATTTT
CASSVGAGSGNTIYF
>-|TRBV10-2|-|13|TRBJ2-3
TGCGCCAGTAGTCGGGGATTCGGGGATACGCAGTATTTT
CASSRGFGDTQYF
>-|TRBV5-1|-|15|TRBJ2-7
TGCGCCAGCAGTGAAGGGCCGGCAGGGTCCTACGAGCAGTACTTC
CASSEGPAGSYEQYF
>-|TRBV30|TRBD1|12|TRBJ2-2
TGTGCCTGGAGTCAGGGGGCCGGGGAGCTGTTTTTT
CAWSQGAGELFF
>-|TRBV5-6|-|15|TRBJ2-7
TGTGCCAGCAGCGTAAGGGGTCTTAGCTCCTACGAGCAGTACTTC
CASSVRGLSSYEQYF
>-|TRBV11-2|TRBD1|15|TRBJ2-7
TGTGCCAGCAGCTTCCGATGGACAGGGGCTCACGAGCAGTACTTC
CASSFRWTGAHEQYF
>-|TRBV27|-|18|TRBJ2-3
TGTGCCAGCAGTTTCGGGCTAGTCCCATCGAAAAACACAGATACGCAGTATTTT
CASSFGLVPSKNTDTQYF
>-|TRBV28|TRBD1|13|TRBJ2-7
TGTGCCAGCGGGGGACAGGGGCAGCACGAGCAGTACTTC
CASGGQGQHEQYF
>-|TRBV19|TRBD2|15|TRBJ2-2
TGTGCCAGTAGACTAGCGGGAAGGGACACCGGGGAGCTGTTTTTT
CASRLAGRDTGELFF
>-|TRBV27|-|19|TRBJ1-2
TGTGCCAGCAGCCCGGTTCCGGGACCCGTGACTTCAGCTAACTATGGCTACACCTTC
CASSPVPGPVTSANYGYTF
>-|TRBV9|TRBD1|15|TRBJ1-2
TGTGCCAGCAGCGGCACAGGGGCGATAAACTATGGCTACACCTTC
CASSGTGAINYGYTF
>-|TRBV5-4|TRBD2|19|TRBJ2-3
TGTGCCAGCAGCGGCCCCGGGACTAGCGGAGAATCTAGCACAGATACGCAGTATTTT
CASSGPGTSGESSTDTQYF
>few|TRBV27|-|13|TRBJ2-5
TGTGCCAGCAGTTTCGTTGTGGGGGAGACCCAGTACTTC
CASSFVVGETQYF
>-|TRBV27|-|13|TRBJ1-1
TGTGCCAGCAGTTTAGTCCCGGTAATTTCGGCTTTCTTT
CASSLVPVISAFF
>-|TRBV19|TRBD1|11|TRBJ2-5
TGTGCCAGTGAGGGGGCAGAGACCCAGTACTTC
CASEGAETQYF
>-|TRBV13|TRBD2|16|TRBJ2-1
TGTGCCAGCAGCTGGGGGACTAGCGGTGGTTACAATGAGCAGTTCTTC
CASSWGTSGGYNEQFF
>-|TRBV13|TRBD2|16|TRBJ2-5
TGTGCCAGCAGCTTAGGGTCTAGCGGGAGTTGGGAGACCCAGTACTTC
CASSLGSSGSWETQYF
>once|TRBV28|TRBD1|13|TRBJ2-7
TGTGCCAGCAGTCCCCCGGGACAGTACGAGCAGTACTTC
CASSPPGQYEQYF
>-|TRBV5-4|TRBD1|16|TRBJ2-2
TGTGCCAGCAGCACGGCCGGGACAGGGGACACCGGGGAGCTGTTTTTT
CASSTAGTGDTGELFF
>-|TRBV5-1|-|16|TRBJ1-1
TGCGCCAGCAGTGTAAGGCCAGGGGACGGGTCCACTGAAGCTTTCTTT
CASSVRPGDGSTEAFF
>-|TRBV6-5|TRBD1|13|TRBJ1-2
TGTGCCAGCAGTTATCAGGGGGGATATGGCTACACCTTC
CASSYQGGYGYTF
>-|TRBV5-1|TRBD1|16|TRBJ1-1
TGCGCCAGCAGCTCCGGACAGGGGGTCTCATTCACTGAAGCTTTCTTT
CASSSGQGVSFTEAFF
>-|TRBV4-1|TRBD1|16|TRBJ2-1
TGCGCCAGCAGCCAGGCCCCGGGACAGATTAACAATGAGCAGTTCTTC
CASSQAPGQINNEQFF
>-|TRBV7-9|TRBD1|15|TRBJ2-1
TGTGCCAGCAGCTTCGGGACAGGCTCCTACAATGAGCAGTTCTTC
CASSFGTGSYNEQFF
>-|TRBV4-3|-|15|TRBJ2-3
TGCGCCAGCAGCCAAGAGGAGGCGAGCACAGATACGCAGTATTTT
CASSQEEASTDTQYF
>-|TRBV19|TRBD2|16|TRBJ2-1
TGTGCCAGTAGTGAATTCACTAGCGGGAGAGGTAGGGAGCAGTTCTTC
CASSEFTSGRGREQFF
>-|TRBV4-1|-|17|TRBJ2-4
TGCGCCAGCAGCCAAATGCCGGGGGCCGGAGCCAAAAACATTCAGTACTTC
CASSQMPGAGAKNIQYF
>-|TRBV4-1|-|15|TRBJ2-5
TGCGCCAGCAGCCAAGATTGGACAGACCAAGAGACCCAGTACTTC
CASSQDWTDQETQYF
>-|TRBV19|TRBD1|15|TRBJ2-7
TGTGCCAGTAGTATCGGGACAGGGGGCGCGTACGAGCAGTACTTC
CASSIGTGGAYEQYF